This T cell receptor (beta chain) was obtained from a study of cytomegalovirus exposure and HLA in healthy donors. Regarding the study as a whole: According to a later analysis, most TCR beta chains associated with CMV appeared HLA-restricted.

This CDR3 has 12 amino acids. Germline V gene lookup returns CDR1 MDHEN and CDR2 SYDVKM. Trimming stripped 3 bases from V and 10 bases from J, with 9 bases between. Vbeta (60) and Jbeta (13) primers were used in the PCR. TCRdb's table, derived via immunoSEQ multiplex PCR, lists solely in-frame clones and lacks some. This table lists under 200,000 clones. To note about this clone: Antigen unknown.

The chain uses TRBV28 and TRBJ1-4, with D hard to call. The clonotype originates from a man under 40 in good health and CMV-seronegative. The sample taken for sequencing was PBMCs. In DNA, the CDR3 is TGTGCCAGCAGTTTTCGAGAGGGAAAACTGTTTTTT. This encodes CASSFREGKLFF. Together with reference TRBV28 and TRBJ1-4, the CDR3 gives the full variable domain: DVKVTQSSRYLVKRTGEKVFLECVQDMDHENMFWYRQDPGLGLRLIYFSYDVKMKEKGDIPEGYSVSREKKERFSLILESASTNQTSMYLCASSFREGKLFFGSGTQLSVL.